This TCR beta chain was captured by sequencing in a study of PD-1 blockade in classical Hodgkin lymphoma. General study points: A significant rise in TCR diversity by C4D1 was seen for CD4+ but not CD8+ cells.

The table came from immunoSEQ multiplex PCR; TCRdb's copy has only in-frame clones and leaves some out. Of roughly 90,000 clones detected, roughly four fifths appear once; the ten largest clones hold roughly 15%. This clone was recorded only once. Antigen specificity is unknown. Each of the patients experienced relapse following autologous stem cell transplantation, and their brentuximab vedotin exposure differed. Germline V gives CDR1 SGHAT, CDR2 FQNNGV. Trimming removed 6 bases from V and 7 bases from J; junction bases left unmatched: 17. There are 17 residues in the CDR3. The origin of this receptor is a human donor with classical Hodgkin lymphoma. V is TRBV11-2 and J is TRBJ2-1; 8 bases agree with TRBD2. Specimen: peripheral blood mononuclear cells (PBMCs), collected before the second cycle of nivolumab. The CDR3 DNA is TGTGCCAGCAGACGTGCGGGGGGACTAGTCCCATTAAATGAGCAGTTCTTC. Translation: CASRRAGGLVPLNEQFF.